This T cell receptor (beta chain) is drawn from a study of human T cells and chemical hapten exposure. The library put unique molecular identifiers onto individual cDNA molecules. In the original processing: A typical sample had some 96,000 TCRs, with roughly 23,224 to 690,600 overall. TCRdb analysed the RACE reads with MiXCR anew, one entry per CDR3 protein. TCRdb, not the authors, supplied the V and J calls. This repertoire shows about 69,000 distinct CDR3 sequences, 25% to 40% found once; its top ten account for 8.9%. This clonotype was detected a few times. Time point in this sample: patch test 1, 2 weeks after DPC sensitization. Treatment described: therapeutic diphenylcyclopropenone sensitization with weekly scalp DPC. This CDR3 is built from 14 residues. Between the trimmed V and J ends, which lost 4 bases and 1 base, there was a span of 8 bases. Germline CDR1 reads LNHDA; CDR2 reads SQIVND (reference sequence).

The chain links TRBV19 to TRBJ2-1; the D gene is possibly TRBD1 (5 bases). The material sequenced was whole blood, taken in connection with sensitization to the hapten diphenylcyclopropenone (DPC). This clonotype was obtained from a man aged 35-49 years with alopecia areata. Some clones in this sample may be carry-over from other donors' samples. CDR3 sequence: CASSRRQSYNEQFF. DNA for the CDR3: TGTGCCAGTAGTAGACGACAGTCCTACAATGAGCAGTTCTTC.